Given below is one TCR beta chain in context. Its antigen remains unknown. This sample is part of a study of blood T cells in healthy people across ages. Study background: For every two T cells, template switching captured about one barcoded beta molecule. Points from the study as a whole: Estimated diversity that came from one million T cells was considered an underestimate. Unsorted PBMC input precluded a conclusive naive versus antigen-experienced comparison.

Extraction yielded at least 5.5 micrograms of total RNA per sample. Combining a sample-barcoded 5' primer with a J-beta primer mix, a second PCR ran for roughly 7 to 12 cycles. In TCRdb, the 5' RACE reads were re-called with MiXCR into one record per CDR3 protein. The sample carries 1.2 million to 1.5 million distinct CDR3 sequences, around two fifths recorded once. This CDR3 is 11 amino acids long. The V and J ends lost 6 bases and 3 bases respectively, with 7 bases between them. Germline V gene sequence: CDR1 DFQATT, CDR2 SNEGSKA (reference sequence). This sequence joins TRBV20-1 and TRBJ2-3; the D is unclear. Sequenced input: blood. The receptor was derived from a woman aged 18-29 years in good health. The CDR3 region is CSAPKTDTQYF. The CDR3 region has the DNA TGCAGTGCCCCGAAAACAGATACGCAGTATTTT.